The 30 T cell receptor beta chains presented below share a single source sample, sequenced in a study of blood T cells in healthy people across ages (dated by TCRdb to the mid-2010s). Preparation of the library involved 5' RACE. The instrument was an Illumina HiSeq 2500. A second roughly 6 to 12 cycle PCR used a sample-barcoded 5' primer and a J-beta primer mix. TCRdb applied fastp at Q25 and MiXCR to the public reads, then kept only in-frame beta chains. Merged by CDR3 protein, the rows form single entries marked with the most common genes and DNA. This sample lists hundreds of thousands of distinct CDR3 sequences; 32% were detected once. Of the sample, approximately 15% falls within the top ten clones. What was sequenced was blood. These TCRs come from a woman aged 80 or over in good health. Donor details come from another sample of the same person, matched by shared clones.

This chain joins TRBV20-1 and TRBJ1-6; D possibly corresponds to TRBD1 (5 bases). Germline assignment: CDR1 DFQATT and CDR2 SNEGSKA (reference sequence). The CDR3 runs 14 residues. Trimming removed 6 bases from V and 9 bases from J, with 18 bases in between. The CDR3 protein is CSALGGGEASPLHF. CDR3 DNA: TGCAGTGCCCTCGGTGGAGGGGAAGCTTCACCCCTCCACTTT.

The chain joins TRBV18 to TRBJ1-4; D may be TRBD1 (5 bases). Germline V gives CDR1 KGHSH, CDR2 LQKENI. Trimming stripped 3 bases from V and 6 bases from J, with 17 bases between. The CDR3 runs 16 residues. CDR3 protein: CASSPFNSGLDEKLFF. As DNA, the CDR3 is TGTGCCAGCTCACCTTTCAATTCAGGGTTGGATGAAAAACTGTTTTTT. Full variable domain (remainder filled in from reference TRBV18 and TRBJ1-4): NAGVMQNPRHLVRRRGQEARLRCSPMKGHSHVYWYRQLPEEGLKFMVYLQKENIIDESGMPKERFSAEFPKEGPSILRIQQVVRGDSAAYFCASSPFNSGLDEKLFFGSGTQLSVL.

This clonotype was seen only a few times. The chain is built from TRBV6-5 and TRBJ1-1; TRBD1 is a possible D gene (6 bases). V was shortened by 7 bases and J by 1 base, with 16 bases between the two germline ends. Germline CDR1 and CDR2: MNHEY and SVGAGI. The CDR3 contains 15 residues. The DNA for the CDR3 is TGTGCCAGCACCACGGGACACGGAGAGAACACTGAAGCTTTCTTT. This gives the protein CASTTGHGENTEAFF.

The sample holds a few counts of this clonotype. A read error is possible here, since a much larger clone lies one base away. The V call is TRBV7-2, the J call TRBJ2-5; 7 nucleotides agree with TRBD2. The germline V gene encodes CDR1 SGHTA and CDR2 FQGNSA. V dropped 5 bases and J dropped 7; count of bases not matched to a gene: 10. The CDR3 is 14 amino acids. This CDR3 is CASSDRGVGGTQYF. In DNA, the CDR3 is TGTGCCAGCAGCGATCGGGGGGTGGGCGGGACCCAGTACTTC.

Only a few counts were recorded for this clonotype. Just one base apart from a much larger clone, this may be a read error. The V and J genes are TRBV15 and TRBJ2-7; 7 bases are shared with TRBD1. The CDR3 sequence is 18 residues long. Germline CDR1 reads LNHNV; CDR2 reads YYDKDF (reference sequence). Unmatched junction bases numbered 18, after V lost 0 bases and J lost 7 bases. In nucleotides, the CDR3 is TGTGCCACCAGCAGAGATGAGAACAGGGGTATACCCTACAATGAGCAGTACTTC. Its translation is CATSRDENRGIPYNEQYF.

In its sample, this clonotype was seen many times. The chain recombines TRBV9 with TRBJ2-1, with D hard to call. Germline assignment: CDR1 SGDLS and CDR2 YYNGEE. The V end was cut by 0 bases, the J end by 0 bases, with 10 bases between. The CDR3 extends over 16 amino acids. The CDR3 sequence: CASSVEPGNSYNEQFF. CDR3 DNA: TGTGCCAGCAGCGTAGAGCCAGGTAACTCCTACAATGAGCAGTTCTTC. The entire variable domain, with the rest obtained from reference TRBV9 and TRBJ2-1, is as follows: DSGVTQTPKHLITATGQRVTLRCSPRSGDLSVYWYQQSLDQGLQFLIQYYNGEERAKGNILERFSAQQFPDLHSELNLSSLELGDSALYFCASSVEPGNSYNEQFFGPGTRLTVL.

There are a few counts of this clonotype. The chain joins TRBV29-1 to TRBJ2-1; tentatively, D is TRBD2 (5 bases). The CDR3 is made up of 15 amino acids. The germline V and J ends were trimmed by 1 base and 0 bases, with 10 bases remaining between them. Germline V gene lookup returns CDR1 SQVTM and CDR2 ANQGSEA. The CDR3 region has the DNA TGCAGCGTTGAAGTATGGGAGAGCTCCTACAATGAGCAGTTCTTC. Translation gives CSVEVWESSYNEQFF.

This clonotype was observed many times. V usage is TRBV7-9 and J usage is TRBJ2-7; 7 bases are shared with TRBD1. The trim removed 5 bases at V and 0 bases at J, leaving 4 bases unmatched. Germline V gene data show CDR1 as SEHNR and CDR2 as FQNEAQ (reference sequence). There are 14 residues in the CDR3. The DNA for the CDR3 is TGTGCCAGCAGCCGACAGGGCTTCTCCTACGAGCAGTACTTC. Its protein product is CASSRQGFSYEQYF.

This clonotype was picked up many times. The chain combines TRBV18 with TRBJ2-7, with a tentative D call TRBD1 (5 bases). V was shortened by 4 bases and J by 4 bases, with 14 bases between the two germline ends. The CDR3 covers 14 residues. Germline V lookup: CDR1 KGHSH, CDR2 LQKENI. The CDR3 protein is CASSRPGQDYEQYF. As DNA, the CDR3 is TGTGCCAGCTCACGGCCAGGGCAGGATTACGAGCAGTACTTC.

The chain has TRBV7-2 and TRBJ2-3; 14 nucleotides align to TRBD2. CDR1 SGHTA and CDR2 FQGNSA come from the germline V gene. This CDR3 has 17 residues. The J segment lost 6 bases and the V segment lost 4 bases, leaving 9 bases of the junction unmatched. Here the CDR3 DNA reads TGTGCCAGCAGCTCTCGACTAGCGGGGGGGATTTGGGATACGCAGTATTTT. This translates into CASSSRLAGGIWDTQYF.

This clonotype was recorded at least ten times. This chain uses TRBV6-6 with TRBJ2-5; a weak D match, TRBD2 (6 bases). V was trimmed by 6 bases and J by 2 bases, leaving 16 bases between them. CDR3 length equals 15 residues. CDR1 MNHNY and CDR2 SVGAGI come from the germline V gene (reference sequence). The chain's CDR3 is CASSRKVGGQETQYF. In nucleotides, the CDR3 is TGTGCCAGCAGCAGGAAGGTGGGGGGACAAGAGACCCAGTACTTC.

This clonotype was recorded many times. A single base separates this from a much larger clone, so it may be a read error. The CDR3 loop is CASLGASYGYTF. CDR3 coding DNA: TGTGCCAGTCTAGGGGCGAGCTATGGCTACACCTTC. The chain couples TRBV12-3 or TRBV12-4 to TRBJ1-2, with D perhaps TRBD1 (5 bases). The CDR3 length is 12 residues. Trimming shortened V by 9 bases and J by 4 bases, and 12 bases separated the two germline ends.

This chain links TRBV4-2 with TRBJ1-6; tentative D call: TRBD1 (5 bases). Germline assignment: CDR1 LGHNA and CDR2 YNFKEQ. The V end lost 0 bases, the J end lost 3 bases, and 9 bases lay between the germline ends. The CDR3 length is 16 residues. This CDR3 reads CASSQDPGNYNSPLHF. CDR3 DNA: TGTGCCAGCAGCCAAGACCCAGGGAACTATAATTCACCCCTCCACTTT.

This clonotype was counted at least ten times. The chain combines TRBV20-1 with TRBJ2-7; D tentatively reads TRBD1 or TRBD2 (5 bases each). The CDR3 length is 13 residues. Germline loops: CDR1 DFQATT, CDR2 SNEGSKA (reference sequence). The V gene lost 6 bases and the J gene lost 2 bases, with 14 bases spanning the gap. The CDR3 nucleotides are TGCAGTGCAGTAAGGGACGGTGCCTACGAGCAGTACTTC. This translates into CSAVRDGAYEQYF.

The chain recombines TRBV12-3 or TRBV12-4 with TRBJ1-2, with D unclear. CDR3 size: 11 residues. Trimming stripped 5 bases from V and 6 bases from J, with 7 bases between. CDR3 DNA: TGTGCCAGCAGTACTAGAGATGGCTACACCTTC. This encodes CASSTRDGYTF.

This clonotype occurred a few times. The chain joins TRBV20-1 to TRBJ1-1, with 7 bases identical to TRBD1. The V and J ends lost 4 bases and 7 bases, in that order; junction bases with no gene match: 3. There are 11 residues in the CDR3. The germline V gene has CDR1 DFQATT and CDR2 SNEGSKA (reference sequence). CDR3: CSAMDRFEAFF. The CDR3 DNA reads as TGCAGTGCTATGGACAGGTTTGAAGCTTTCTTT.

This clonotype was counted ten times or more. The chain uses TRBV20-1 and TRBJ2-5; D is possibly TRBD1 (6 bases). Germline loops: CDR1 DFQATT, CDR2 SNEGSKA (reference sequence). The CDR3 spans 15 residues. V was cut by 0 bases and J by 2 bases, with 13 bases left in between. CDR3 DNA sequence: TGCAGTGCTAGAGATCACACAGGGCGGCAAGAGACCCAGTACTTC. Protein product: CSARDHTGRQETQYF.

Regarding this clonotype: A much larger clonotype is one base distant, so this may be a read error. The chain recombines TRBV12-3 or TRBV12-4 with TRBJ2-7; D might be TRBD2 (6 bases). This CDR3 contains 14 residues. Deletions cut 3 bases from V and 10 bases from J, with 19 bases between. In nucleotides, the CDR3 is TGTGCCAGCAGTTTCGAGACTAGGAGGCGGGTTCAGTACTTC. As protein: CASSFETRRRVQYF.

This clonotype was seen repeatedly, ten times or more. The chain couples TRBV5-4 to TRBJ2-7; D may be TRBD1 (5 bases). The CDR3 spans 14 residues. Trimming stripped 0 bases from V and 5 bases from J, with 12 bases between. CDR1 and CDR2 (germline): SGHNT, YYREEE (reference sequence). The CDR3 DNA reads TGTGCCAGCAGCTTGGGGCAGGGATACGACGAGCAGTACTTC. Amino acid sequence: CASSLGQGYDEQYF.

The genes are TRBV12-3 or TRBV12-4 and TRBJ1-1; D uncertain. This CDR3 spans 14 amino acids. Trimming took off 2 bases at V and 8 bases at J, with 15 bases between the two ends. The CDR3 loop reads CASSLIGRPGEAFF. The CDR3, as DNA: TGTGCCAGCAGTTTAATCGGTCGGCCGGGGGAAGCTTTCTTT.

This clonotype was counted a few times. This chain links TRBV5-1 with TRBJ2-3, with TRBD1 identical over 7 bases. Germline V lookup: CDR1 SGHRS, CDR2 YFSETQ. The CDR3 is made up of 16 amino acids. The V and J ends lost 4 bases and 7 bases, in that order; junction bases with no gene match: 15. The CDR3 region has the DNA TGCGCCAGCAGCCTCCGCGTCCGGGACAGTCATCATACGCAGTATTTT. As protein: CASSLRVRDSHHTQYF. Variable domain in full (rest from reference TRBV5-1 and TRBJ2-3): KAGVTQTPRYLIKTRGQQVTLSCSPISGHRSVSWYQQTPGQGLQFLFEYFSETQRNKGNFPGRFSGRQFSNSRSEMNVSTLELGDSALYLCASSLRVRDSHHTQYFGPGTRLTVL.

This clonotype was recorded a few times. The chain carries TRBV6-1 and TRBJ1-5; the D gene is possibly TRBD1 (6 bases). Germline CDR1 reads MNHNS; CDR2 reads SASEGT. V was trimmed by 6 bases and J by 4 bases, leaving 13 bases between them. The CDR3 totals 14 residues. In DNA form, the CDR3 reads TGTGCCAGCAGCTTCGGGGGCAATAATCAGCCCCAGCATTTT. Amino acid sequence: CASSFGGNNQPQHF.

This clonotype was observed many times. V usage is TRBV20-1 and J usage is TRBJ2-3; D unclear. This CDR3 is 13 amino acids long. The germline gives CDR1 DFQATT, CDR2 SNEGSKA (reference sequence). Trimming took off 0 bases at V and 0 bases at J, with 4 bases between the two ends. The CDR3: CSARDESTDTQYF. The CDR3 DNA reads as TGCAGTGCTAGAGATGAGAGCACAGATACGCAGTATTTT.

This clonotype was seen at least ten times. The gene calls are TRBV20-1 and TRBJ2-5, with D unclear. V lost 6 bases to trimming and J lost 4 bases, with 6 bases between them. Germline V CDR1 and CDR2: DFQATT, SNEGSKA (reference sequence). This CDR3 contains 10 residues. DNA of the CDR3: TGCAGTGCCTACGGAGAGACCCAGTACTTC. It translates to CSAYGETQYF.

The chain joins TRBV5-1 to TRBJ2-1, with TRBD2 matching 13 bases. V was clipped by 7 bases and J by 15 bases; unmatched bases: 16. Germline V gives CDR1 SGHRS, CDR2 YFSETQ. This CDR3 spans 15 amino acids. The CDR3 nucleotides read TGCGCCAGCGTTCCCGGGACTAGCGGGGTGGAGACCCTGTTCTTC. This encodes CASVPGTSGVETLFF.

A remark on this clonotype: It may be a read error: a sequence one base away is much more abundant. The rearrangement joins TRBV15 to TRBJ2-1; possibly TRBD2 for D (7 bases). V was clipped by 0 bases and J by 6 bases, with 15 bases between them. From germline, CDR1 is LNHNV and CDR2 YYDKDF (reference sequence). The CDR3 totals 16 residues. The CDR3 protein is CATSRDLRGAGNEQFF. Here the CDR3 DNA reads TGTGCCACCAGCAGAGATCTACGGGGGGCTGGCAATGAGCAGTTCTTC.

This chain connects TRBV25-1 to TRBJ2-3; 11 bases are shared with TRBD1. This CDR3 is 14 amino acids long. Germline V gene lookup returns CDR1 MGHDK and CDR2 SYGVNS. Unmatched junction bases numbered 6, after V lost 6 bases and J lost 7 bases. The CDR3 DNA reads as TGTGCCAGCAGCGGGACAGGGGGATCGCATACGCAGTATTTT. Amino acid sequence: CASSGTGGSHTQYF.

The chain carries TRBV6-1 and TRBJ1-5; no firm D call. CDR3 size: 15 residues. The V end lost 1 base, the J end lost 4 bases, and 11 bases lay between the germline ends. Germline V gene sequence: CDR1 MNHNS, CDR2 SASEGT. The CDR3 DNA is TGTGCCAGCAGTGAAGTGAATTCTCCGAATCAGCCCCAGCATTTT. It translates to CASSEVNSPNQPQHF.

This clonotype was seen at least ten times. For the CDR3, the DNA is TGCGCCAGCAGCATCCGGGACAACTCCTACGAGCAGTACTTC. It translates to CASSIRDNSYEQYF. V is TRBV5-1 and J is TRBJ2-7; possible D gene TRBD1, 6 bases. V lost 4 bases, J lost 0 bases, and 11 bases lay in between. Germline V gives CDR1 SGHRS, CDR2 YFSETQ. The CDR3 sequence is 14 residues long. The variable domain in full, with the rest retrieved from reference TRBV5-1 and TRBJ2-7, is KAGVTQTPRYLIKTRGQQVTLSCSPISGHRSVSWYQQTPGQGLQFLFEYFSETQRNKGNFPGRFSGRQFSNSRSEMNVSTLELGDSALYLCASSIRDNSYEQYFGPGTRLTVT.

The chain has TRBV5-1 and TRBJ2-7; 11 bases match TRBD2. CDR1 and CDR2 from the germline V gene are SGHRS and YFSETQ. The ends lost 0 bases at V and 7 bases at J; junction bases unmatched: 9. This CDR3 has 16 amino acids. The CDR3 DNA reads TGCGCCAGCAGCTTGGCCGGGACTAGCGGATTCAATGAGCAGTACTTC. Translation gives CASSLAGTSGFNEQYF.